This T cell receptor (beta chain) comes out of a study of blood T cell repertoires in COVID-19. The wider study: Sites across the United States, Italy and Spain contributed samples from acute and convalescent COVID-19. In each case, the material was cDNA or gDNA derived from T cells, B-cell-depleted T cells, or PBMCs.

Original methodology: Estimates of nucleated cell counts were drawn from the amplification of reference gene primers. Sequenced by immunoSEQ multiplex PCR; TCRdb stores in-frame clones only, minus some. V and J calls and clone size are given by that table; D and trimming were obtained from the DNA. The sample records 200,000 to 250,000 clones, nearly 85% being singletons. During active infection, Seattle patients enrolled and were then monitored through disease. The CDR3 runs to 14 residues. Trimming took off 5 bases at V and 1 base at J, with 11 bases between the two ends. Germline-derived CDR1 and CDR2 are SGHTA and FQGNSA.

V gene TRBV7-2 combines with J gene TRBJ1-1; the D gene is possibly TRBD1 (5 bases). The sample was peripheral blood. This receptor was obtained from a woman in her twenties or thirties with COVID-19, enrolled during active disease. This chain's CDR3 is CASSLRTRNTEAFF. The CDR3 bases are TGTGCCAGCAGCCTCCGGACAAGGAACACTGAAGCTTTCTTT. Filled out from reference TRBV7-2 and TRBJ1-1, the complete variable domain reads GAGVSQSPSNKVTEKGKDVELRCDPISGHTALYWYRQSLGQGLEFLIYFQGNSAPDKSGLPSDRFSAERTGGSVSTLTIQRTQQEDSAVYLCASSLRTRNTEAFFGQGTRLTVV.